The 18 T cell receptor beta chains below all came from one sample that was sequenced in a study of T-cell reconstitution after alpha-beta-depleted transplantation in children. The TCRbeta library was prepared with unique molecular identifiers. TCRdb reprocessed the PCR reads via MiXCR and lists one record per CDR3 protein. Seen here are approximately 400,000 distinct CDR3 sequences, about a tenth observed once, and the top ten hold roughly 5%. This specimen consisted of PBMCs from the stem cell graft donor, obtained from the stem cell graft. All receptors derive from a human donor who donated a stem cell graft to a child with acute myeloid leukemia.

The V call is TRBV4-1, the J call TRBJ2-5, with 11 bases fitting TRBD2. Germline assignment: CDR1 MGHRA and CDR2 YSYEKL. The CDR3 loop spans 14 amino acids. With 6 bases clipped from V and 5 bases from J, the junction kept 5 bases outside the gene matches. The CDR3 region is CASSSSGGLETQYF. CDR3 nucleotides: TGCGCCAGCAGTTCTAGCGGGGGGTTGGAGACCCAGTACTTC.

This clonotype was seen at least ten times. V usage is TRBV6-1 and J usage is TRBJ2-1, with 13 nucleotides matching TRBD2. The ends lost 10 bases at V and 1 base at J; junction bases unmatched: 4. CDR1 MNHNS and CDR2 SASEGT come from the germline V gene. The CDR3 runs 15 residues. This CDR3 reads CATLTSGGSYNEQFF. DNA for the CDR3: TGTGCCACCCTGACTAGCGGGGGGTCCTACAATGAGCAGTTCTTC.

This clonotype was seen only a few times. This chain joins TRBV27 and TRBJ2-7; 11 bases line up with TRBD1. The germline gives CDR1 MNHEY, CDR2 SMNVEV (reference sequence). The V gene end was trimmed by 4 bases and the J gene end by 3 bases; junction bases not matched to a gene: 8. This CDR3 is 16 amino acids long. CDR3 region: CASSWSGQGDFYEQYF. In nucleotides, the CDR3 is TGTGCCAGCAGTTGGTCGGGACAGGGGGATTTCTACGAGCAGTACTTC.

At least ten counts were recorded for this clonotype. The rearrangement links TRBV28 to TRBJ1-1; D might be TRBD1 (5 bases). The CDR3 length is 14 residues. CDR1 and CDR2 (germline): MDHEN, SYDVKM. Trimming cost V 5 bases and J 0 bases, with 10 bases left between them. The CDR3 is CASSPGALNTEAFF. Here the CDR3 DNA reads TGTGCCAGCAGTCCCGGGGCCCTGAACACTGAAGCTTTCTTT.

The chain couples TRBV7-2 to TRBJ2-5, with 8 bases lining up with TRBD2. V shed 4 bases and J 0 bases; nucleotides not matched to a gene: 13. The germline V gene encodes CDR1 SGHTA and CDR2 FQGNSA. This CDR3 is built from 18 residues. The CDR3 nucleotides read TGTGCCAGCAGCTGGGCGATAAGCGGGAGCAGATACCAAGAGACCCAGTACTTC. This sequence encodes CASSWAISGSRYQETQYF.

This clonotype has only a few counts. This sequence joins TRBV7-8 and TRBJ2-1; 7 bases align to TRBD2. This CDR3 comprises 16 residues. V dropped 4 bases and J dropped 3; count of bases not matched to a gene: 9. Germline CDR1 reads SGHVS; CDR2 reads FQNEAQ. The chain's CDR3 is CASSSTTGTNYNEQFF. CDR3 nucleotides: TGTGCCAGCAGCTCAACCACCGGGACTAACTACAATGAGCAGTTCTTC.

This clonotype was counted a few times. The V call is TRBV7-2, the J call TRBJ1-2; D remains ambiguous. The V gene's germline CDR1 is SGHTA and CDR2 FQGNSA. With 5 bases removed from V and 6 bases from J, the gap between germline ends came to 16 bases. This CDR3 is 14 amino acids long. The CDR3 loop reads CASSNHGGSDGYTF. The CDR3 bases are TGTGCCAGCAGCAACCATGGAGGTTCGGATGGCTACACCTTC.

This chain connects TRBV20-1 to TRBJ2-3; D is tentatively TRBD1 or TRBD2 (6 bases each). Germline V gene data show CDR1 as DFQATT and CDR2 as SNEGSKA (reference sequence). The V gene lost 4 bases and the J gene lost 4 bases, with 12 bases spanning the gap. This CDR3 has 13 amino acids. Here the CDR3 DNA reads TGCAGTGCTACTGAGGGGGGCCCAGATACGCAGTATTTT. It is translated as CSATEGGPDTQYF.

This clonotype came up a few times. The chain is built from TRBV5-1 and TRBJ2-5; perhaps TRBD2 as D (5 bases). From germline, CDR1 is SGHRS and CDR2 YFSETQ. The CDR3 totals 18 residues. Between the trimmed V and J ends, which lost 4 bases and 2 bases, there was a span of 24 bases. In DNA, the CDR3 is TGCGCCAGCAGCCCGGCCTCCTGGAGCGGACTCAATCAAGAGACCCAGTACTTC. This translates into CASSPASWSGLNQETQYF.

In this sample, this clonotype turned up many times. The rearrangement links TRBV7-2 to TRBJ2-3, with no clear D. The CDR3 contains 13 residues. The germline gives CDR1 SGHTA, CDR2 FQGNSA. V gave up 5 bases and J gave up 1 base, with 7 bases separating them. CDR3 bases: TGTGCCAGCAGCGCGCGCCGCACAGATACGCAGTATTTT. Translation: CASSARRTDTQYF.

The rearrangement links TRBV24-1 to TRBJ1-1; D not resolved. V lost 2 bases and J lost 2, with 5 bases in between. This CDR3 contains 13 residues. Germline loops: CDR1 KGHDR, CDR2 SFDVKD. In DNA form, the CDR3 reads TGTGCCACCAGTGATTCGGGTAACACTGAAGCTTTCTTT. This codes for CATSDSGNTEAFF.

There are a few counts of this clonotype. Here the CDR3 reads CASSAKLAGGPADTQYF. In DNA, the CDR3 is TGTGCCAGCAGCGCCAAACTAGCGGGGGGGCCTGCAGATACGCAGTATTTT. V is TRBV7-2 and J is TRBJ2-3, with 13 bases aligning to TRBD2. The CDR3 runs to 17 residues. CDR1 is SGHTA and CDR2 is FQGNSA in the germline V gene. V lost 5 bases and J lost 4; bases outside the gene matches: 9. Full variable domain (rest looked up from reference TRBV7-2 and TRBJ2-3): GAGVSQSPSNKVTEKGKDVELRCDPISGHTALYWYRQSLGQGLEFLIYFQGNSAPDKSGLPSDRFSAERTGGSVSTLTIQRTQQEDSAVYLCASSAKLAGGPADTQYFGPGTRLTVL.

This clonotype has just a few counts. The V and J genes are TRBV5-1 and TRBJ2-3, with TRBD2 matching over 15 bases. The ends lost 0 bases at V and 3 bases at J; junction bases unmatched: 5. The CDR3 has 18 residues. Germline assignment: CDR1 SGHRS and CDR2 YFSETQ. The CDR3 spells CASSLGTSGGAQTDTQYF. The CDR3 DNA reads as TGCGCCAGCAGCTTGGGGACTAGCGGGGGGGCCCAGACAGATACGCAGTATTTT.

This clonotype has more than one count but fewer than ten. This chain connects TRBV4-3 to TRBJ1-3, with unresolved D. This CDR3 is built from 15 residues. Germline CDR1 LGHNA, CDR2 YSLEER. Trimming took 0 bases from V and 4 from J, leaving 10 bases between them. The CDR3 loop is CASSQDSSAGNTIYF. In DNA, the CDR3 is TGCGCCAGCAGCCAAGATTCCAGCGCGGGAAACACCATATATTTT.

This clonotype was counted a few times. The chain joins TRBV3-1 to TRBJ2-5; the D is unclear. Germline lookup yields CDR1 LGHDT and CDR2 YNNKEL (reference sequence). This CDR3 spans 16 amino acids. V was pared by 2 bases and J by 5 bases, with 18 bases between. The CDR3 here is CASSQSLWASSETQYF. CDR3 DNA: TGTGCCAGCAGCCAATCTCTATGGGCTAGTTCTGAGACCCAGTACTTC.

This clonotype has a handful of counts. The J gene is TRBJ2-1, the V gene TRBV6-1, with D perhaps TRBD1 or TRBD2 (5 bases each). Germline-derived CDR1 and CDR2 are MNHNS and SASEGT. V lost 2 bases and J lost 2, with 10 bases in between. The length of the CDR3 is 15 residues. The CDR3 region is CASSEYEGPYNEQFF. CDR3 bases: TGTGCCAGCAGTGAATACGAGGGACCCTACAATGAGCAGTTCTTC.

The chain uses TRBV20-1 and TRBJ2-5; possibly TRBD1 for D (5 bases). V was cut by 0 bases and J by 2 bases, with 10 bases left in between. The CDR3 contains 14 residues. In germline, CDR1 is DFQATT, CDR2 SNEGSKA (reference sequence). Written as DNA, the CDR3 is TGCAGTGCTAGAGAAGACAGAATACAAGAGACCCAGTACTTC. Translation: CSAREDRIQETQYF.

The V gene is TRBV7-9, the J gene TRBJ1-4; D unresolved. The CDR3 loop spans 13 amino acids. Germline-derived CDR1 and CDR2 are SEHNR and FQNEAQ (reference sequence). V lost 5 bases to trimming and J lost 0 bases, with 4 bases between them. CDR3 protein: CASSLSTNEKLFF. CDR3 coding DNA: TGTGCCAGCAGCCTCTCAACTAATGAAAAACTGTTTTTT.